The T cell receptor (beta chain) under discussion was sequenced for a study of T-cell memory formation after mild COVID-19. Constant-segment primers were used for 5'RACE, and the resulting TCR alpha and TCR beta cDNA libraries carried sample barcodes and UMIs. TCRdb itself ran the 5' RACE reads through MiXCR, one entry per CDR3 protein. The data show 110,000 to 150,000 distinct CDR3 sequences, almost 25% seen once. This clonotype was counted a few times. Its cognate antigen is unknown. Study findings and constraints: A second wave expanding day 15 to 37 was CD4+-biased; contracting clones were balanced. Among CD4+ contracting clones, most were CM and EM, and CD8+ ones EMRA.

The origin of this receptor is an adult woman who had mild COVID-19 (a few samples of this study predate the infection). Cell type and time point are not known. Input material: PBMCs or a T cell subset sorted from them (not recorded which).

CDR3 sequence reads: CSVEDRDRTGNTIYF. CDR3 sequence (DNA): TGCAGCGTTGAAGATCGGGACAGAACTGGAAACACCATATATTTT. The chain has TRBV29-1 and TRBJ1-3; TRBD1 matches 7 bases. The trim removed 0 bases at V and 2 bases at J, leaving 4 bases unmatched. The CDR3 covers 15 residues. Germline values: CDR1 SQVTM, CDR2 ANQGSEA.